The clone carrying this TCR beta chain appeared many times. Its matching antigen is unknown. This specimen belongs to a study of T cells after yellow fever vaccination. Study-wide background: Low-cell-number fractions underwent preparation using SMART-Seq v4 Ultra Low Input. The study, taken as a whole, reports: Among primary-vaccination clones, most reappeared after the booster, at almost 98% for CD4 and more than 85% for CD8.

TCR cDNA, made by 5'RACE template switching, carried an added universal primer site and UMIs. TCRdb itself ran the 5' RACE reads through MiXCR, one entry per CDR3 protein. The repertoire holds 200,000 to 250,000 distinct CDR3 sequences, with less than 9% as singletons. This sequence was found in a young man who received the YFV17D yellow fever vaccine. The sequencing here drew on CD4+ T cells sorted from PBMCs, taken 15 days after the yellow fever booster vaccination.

The CDR3 protein is CASSLVTGGGYGYTF. The CDR3 DNA reads as TGTGCCAGCAGCTTGGTGACAGGGGGTGGCTATGGCTACACCTTC. The V and J genes are TRBV5-7 and TRBJ1-2, with 9 bases that match TRBD1. TRBV5-7 counts as an open reading frame of uncertain function. V shed 0 bases, J shed 4 bases, and the junction held 4 bases outside the gene matches. The CDR3 covers 15 residues.